These 24 T cell receptor beta chains originate from one sample sequenced in a study of cytotoxic CD8 clonotypes in ibrutinib-treated CLL. Method: immunoSEQ multiplex PCR; TCRdb's copy keeps in-frame clones and lacks some. The sample carries 20,000 to 30,000 clones, just under 80% recorded once. The starting material was PBMCs, obtained before ibrutinib treatment. Receptors were obtained from a human donor with chronic lymphocytic leukemia.

The J gene is TRBJ2-5, the V gene TRBV30, with 8 bases matching TRBD1. This CDR3 comprises 16 residues. V trimming: 4 bases; J trimming: 5 bases; junction bases outside the gene matches: 15. The germline gives CDR1 GTSNPN, CDR2 SVGIG (reference sequence). The chain's CDR3 is CAWTMPVGTGWETQYF. In DNA form, the CDR3 reads TGTGCCTGGACCATGCCGGTCGGGACAGGATGGGAGACCCAGTACTTC.

The V call is TRBV5-4, the J call TRBJ1-1, with TRBD1 as a possible D gene (5 bases). Trimming cost V 4 bases and J 4 bases, with 14 bases left between them. The CDR3 totals 14 residues. Per the germline V gene, CDR1 is SGHNT and CDR2 is YYREEE (reference sequence). The CDR3 bases are TGTGCCAGCAGCCCGGAACAGGCTTCCACTGAAGCTTTCTTT. It specifies CASSPEQASTEAFF.

The chain joins TRBV5-4 to TRBJ2-2, with TRBD2 matching over 7 bases. This CDR3 has 16 residues. The germline CDR1 and CDR2 sequences are SGHNT and YYREEE (reference sequence). After removal of 3 bases from V and 6 bases from J, the junction contained 11 bases not matched to a gene. The CDR3 here is CASSSGLVLNPGELFF. CDR3 nucleotide sequence: TGTGCCAGCAGCTCCGGACTAGTTCTAAATCCCGGGGAGCTGTTTTTT.

The chain is built from TRBV7-6 and TRBJ2-3; 8 nucleotides align to TRBD2. CDR1 and CDR2 (germline): SGHVS, FNYEAQ. With V trimmed by 5 bases and J by 4 bases, 11 bases remained unmatched. The CDR3 has 16 amino acids. The CDR3 region is CASSRDSGILADTQYF. CDR3 DNA: TGTGCCAGCAGCCGGGATAGCGGGATTCTCGCAGATACGCAGTATTTT.

V gene TRBV10-3 combines with J gene TRBJ1-5; TRBD1 might be the D (5 bases). Germline values: CDR1 ENHRY, CDR2 SYGVKD. The CDR3 extends over 16 amino acids. The ends were cut back, 4 bases at V and 5 bases at J, with 18 bases in the middle. CDR3 sequence: CAISASGGGRDQPQHF. CDR3 nucleotides: TGTGCCATCAGTGCTTCTGGCGGGGGTAGGGATCAGCCCCAGCATTTT.

This chain connects TRBV14 to TRBJ2-1; no reliable D call. The V end lost 4 bases, the J end lost 0 bases, and 13 bases lay between the germline ends. The CDR3 is 16 residues long. The germline CDR1 and CDR2 sequences are SGHDN and FVKESK. The CDR3 region has the DNA TGTGCCAGCAGCCCCTCGCACGGAAACTCCTACAATGAGCAGTTCTTC. Translated, it gives CASSPSHGNSYNEQFF.

The gene calls are TRBV11-2 and TRBJ1-1; no definite D call. Germline V gene lookup returns CDR1 SGHAT and CDR2 FQNNGV. Trimming left V 1 base short and J 3 bases short, with 9 bases between. The CDR3 totals 14 residues. As DNA, the CDR3 is TGTGCCAGCAGCTTAGGGCAGGAATACACTGAAGCTTTCTTT. It translates to CASSLGQEYTEAFF.

This clone was counted between two and nine times. The V gene is TRBV14, the J gene TRBJ2-7; 10 bases fit TRBD1. The CDR3 has 16 amino acids. Germline trimming cut 0 bases from V and 6 bases from J; bases unmatched to any gene: 8. From germline, CDR1 is SGHDN and CDR2 FVKESK. CDR3 amino acids: CASSQDLGTGVFEQYF. CDR3 bases: TGTGCCAGCAGCCAAGATTTAGGGACAGGGGTTTTCGAGCAGTACTTC.

This chain joins TRBV2 and TRBJ2-7; 12 bases map to TRBD1. Germline values: CDR1 SNHLY, CDR2 FYNNEI. V shed 8 bases, J shed 2 bases, and the junction held 1 base outside the gene matches. This CDR3 comprises 13 residues. The CDR3 region is CASRDRGPYEQYF. DNA for the CDR3: TGTGCCAGCCGGGACAGGGGGCCCTACGAGCAGTACTTC.

This chain connects TRBV5-1 to TRBJ2-2; the D gene is possibly TRBD1 (5 bases). CDR1 SGHRS and CDR2 YFSETQ come from the germline V gene. CDR3 length: 16 amino acids. Trimming pared 4 bases from V and 2 bases from J, leaving 15 bases between. CDR3 protein: CASSPQTGRNTGELFF. As DNA, the CDR3 is TGCGCCAGCAGCCCCCAAACAGGACGTAACACCGGGGAGCTGTTTTTT.

The V gene is TRBV5-4, the J gene TRBJ1-2, with a tentative D call TRBD1 (5 bases). The CDR3 has 16 residues. V shed 4 bases and J shed 3 bases, with 19 bases lying between them. CDR1 SGHNT and CDR2 YYREEE come from the germline V gene (reference sequence). Here the CDR3 DNA reads TGTGCCAGCAGCCCCCCCGGTGGAGGGACGGACTATGGCTACACCTTC. Translating it yields CASSPPGGGTDYGYTF.

V is TRBV19 and J is TRBJ2-3, with D perhaps TRBD1 (5 bases). Trimming removed 6 bases from V and 4 bases from J, with 17 bases in between. The CDR3 covers 15 residues. Germline CDR1 is LNHDA and CDR2 is SQIVND (reference sequence). For the CDR3, the DNA is TGTGCCAGTAGCAACCAGGAGTTCAGGGCAGATACGCAGTATTTT. Translating it yields CASSNQEFRADTQYF.

This rearrangement joins TRBV14 to TRBJ2-5; TRBD1 matches at 12 bases. This CDR3 is 17 amino acids long. The germline V gene encodes CDR1 SGHDN and CDR2 FVKESK. J lost 5 bases, V lost 0 bases, and 7 bases had no gene match. CDR3 in amino acids: CASSQDWRDRGRETQYF. The CDR3 DNA is TGTGCCAGCAGCCAAGATTGGCGGGACAGGGGGCGGGAGACCCAGTACTTC.

The chain uses TRBV5-1 and TRBJ1-2; no reliable D call. The germline V gene encodes CDR1 SGHRS and CDR2 YFSETQ. The CDR3 length is 13 residues. Trimming pared 0 bases from V and 3 bases from J, leaving 6 bases between. In nucleotides, the CDR3 is TGCGCCAGCAGCTTGGCGGGAGACTATGGCTACACCTTC. Its protein is CASSLAGDYGYTF.

This clone has just one count. The DNA for the CDR3 is TGTGCCAGCAGCCCTCGGCACCAAGAGACCCAGTACTTC. This translates into CASSPRHQETQYF. The chain links TRBV11-3 to TRBJ2-5; D is ambiguous. The CDR3 sequence is 13 residues long. Germline V CDR1 and CDR2: SGHNT, YENEEA. Between the trimmed V and J ends, which lost 5 bases and 0 bases, there was a span of 7 bases.

The rearrangement uses TRBV2 and TRBJ1-3; the match to TRBD1 covers 10 bases. CDR1 SNHLY and CDR2 FYNNEI come from the germline V gene. This CDR3 spans 19 amino acids. Trimming cost V 8 bases and J 2 bases; bases outside gene matches: 18. The CDR3 here is CASVRTPGTGALTGNTIYF. The DNA for the CDR3 is TGTGCCAGCGTCCGCACGCCCGGGACAGGGGCGCTTACTGGAAACACCATATATTTT.

This chain links TRBV28 with TRBJ2-1; TRBD1 matches 9 bases. The CDR3 contains 13 residues. Germline V lookup: CDR1 MDHEN, CDR2 SYDVKM. With 6 bases clipped from V and 10 bases from J, the junction kept 7 bases outside the gene matches. The chain's CDR3 is CASRPGQGGEQFF. The CDR3 nucleotides read TGTGCCAGCAGACCGGGACAGGGAGGGGAGCAGTTCTTC.

This clone was observed a single time. This chain joins TRBV18 and TRBJ2-5; 10 bases fit TRBD2. J lost 4 bases, V lost 1 base, and 6 bases had no gene match. In germline, CDR1 is KGHSH, CDR2 LQKENI. The CDR3 loop spans 16 amino acids. CDR3 sequence reads: CASSPQLAGVGETQYF. CDR3 nucleotide sequence: TGTGCCAGCTCACCACAGCTAGCGGGAGTAGGAGAGACCCAGTACTTC.

The rearrangement links TRBV28 to TRBJ1-2; D gene unclear. Germline V gene data show CDR1 as MDHEN and CDR2 as SYDVKM. The CDR3 has 13 residues. V was shortened by 5 bases and J by 2 bases, with 9 bases between the two germline ends. CDR3 sequence: CASSMTHNYGYTF. CDR3 coding DNA: TGTGCCAGCAGTATGACTCACAACTATGGCTACACCTTC.

The chain joins TRBV19 to TRBJ2-7; D is undetermined. This CDR3 region has 13 residues. Trimming removed 4 bases from V and 2 bases from J, with 9 bases in between. From germline, CDR1 is LNHDA and CDR2 SQIVND (reference sequence). This CDR3 reads CASSSGGAYEQYF. Here the CDR3 DNA reads TGTGCCAGTAGTAGCGGCGGAGCCTACGAGCAGTACTTC.

The chain combines TRBV28 with TRBJ2-1; 11 bases fit TRBD2. The germline V gene encodes CDR1 MDHEN and CDR2 SYDVKM. This CDR3 has 17 residues. V lost 5 bases and J lost 3; bases outside the gene matches: 9. CDR3 DNA: TGTGCCAGCAGTCTTTGGGGGGGGACTAGCGGCTACAATGAGCAGTTCTTC. Translating gives CASSLWGGTSGYNEQFF. Filled out from reference TRBV28 and TRBJ2-1, the complete variable domain reads DVKVTQSSRYLVKRTGEKVFLECVQDMDHENMFWYRQDPGLGLRLIYFSYDVKMKEKGDIPEGYSVSREKKERFSLILESASTNQTSMYLCASSLWGGTSGYNEQFFGPGTRLTVL.

The chain couples TRBV7-2 to TRBJ2-2; 9 bases match TRBD2. The CDR3 extends over 18 amino acids. Germline assignment: CDR1 SGHTA and CDR2 FQGNSA. The V gene end was trimmed by 1 base and the J gene end by 0 bases; junction bases not matched to a gene: 6. CDR3 residues: CASSLEASGAANTGELFF. The CDR3 DNA reads as TGTGCCAGCAGCTTAGAGGCTAGCGGGGCCGCGAACACCGGGGAGCTGTTTTTT.

The chain employs TRBV7-6 and TRBJ1-1, with a tentative D call TRBD1 (5 bases). CDR3 size: 13 residues. Germline lookup yields CDR1 SGHVS and CDR2 FNYEAQ. The ends were cut back, 5 bases at V and 1 base at J, with 8 bases in the middle. CDR3 sequence reads: CASSQGRNTEAFF. In nucleotides, the CDR3 is TGTGCCAGCAGCCAGGGACGGAACACTGAAGCTTTCTTT.

The V gene is TRBV30, the J gene TRBJ2-5; 10 nucleotides line up with TRBD1. Germline CDR1 is GTSNPN and CDR2 is SVGIG (reference sequence). This CDR3 is 13 amino acids long. V trimming: 6 bases; J trimming: 3 bases; junction bases outside the gene matches: 4. CDR3 residues: CACSGQGKETQYF. The CDR3 DNA is TGTGCCTGCTCGGGACAGGGGAAAGAGACCCAGTACTTC.